These 28 T cell receptor beta chains came from one sample sequenced in a study of blood T cell repertoires in COVID-19 (dated by TCRdb to 2020 to 2021). The library was built by means of the immunoSEQ multiplex PCR assay. TCRdb re-hosts the immuneACCESS table, in-frame sequences only. Its copies lack some clones; in the studies checked, an unresolved V gene accounts for under half of them, and the cause for the rest is not known. The table for this sample lists some 130,000 clones; approximately 81% of them were counted only once. The ten top clones hold under 1.5% of the sample. Sequencing input: peripheral blood. The receptors originated from a man aged 55-75 years with acute or convalescent COVID-19.

This rearrangement joins TRBV6-1 to TRBJ2-3; TRBD1 matches 9 bases. The ends lost 2 bases at V and 4 bases at J; junction bases unmatched: 4. The CDR3 has 15 amino acids. The germline gives CDR1 MNHNS, CDR2 SASEGT. The CDR3: CASSELGQGSDTQYF. The CDR3 region has the DNA TGTGCCAGCAGTGAACTGGGACAGGGATCAGATACGCAGTATTTT.

This clone was seen a few times. The DNA for the CDR3 is TGTGCCAGCAACCGTAGGCAGGATAAGCAGTTCTTC. Translated, it gives CASNRRQDKQFF. The V call is TRBV6-5, the J call TRBJ2-1; D gene ambiguous. From germline, CDR1 is MNHEY and CDR2 SVGAGI. With 7 bases removed from V and 11 bases from J, the gap between germline ends came to 15 bases. This CDR3 is 12 amino acids long.

This clone was observed once. The chain carries TRBV12-3 or TRBV12-4 and TRBJ1-2, with 7 bases lining up with TRBD1. The CDR3 has 13 amino acids. Trimming cost V 6 bases and J 5 bases; bases outside gene matches: 6. CDR3 residues: CASRKTGDYGYTF. Written as DNA, the CDR3 is TGTGCCAGCAGAAAAACAGGGGATTATGGCTACACCTTC.

The genes are TRBV19 and TRBJ2-4, with TRBD2 identical over 7 bases. The CDR3 totals 15 residues. V gave up 4 bases and J gave up 0 bases; unmatched junction bases: 3. Germline V gives CDR1 LNHDA, CDR2 SQIVND (reference sequence). The CDR3 nucleotides read TGTGCCAGTAGTACCGGGACTACAGCCAAAAACATTCAGTACTTC. This encodes CASSTGTTAKNIQYF.

The CDR3 DNA reads as TGTGCCAGCAGCTTTACAATCTCTGGGGCCAACGTCCTGACTTTC. This sequence encodes CASSFTISGANVLTF. The genes are TRBV5-6 and TRBJ2-6; no definite D call. The CDR3 totals 15 residues. The ends were cut back, 2 bases at V and 0 bases at J, with 6 bases in the middle. Germline lookup yields CDR1 SGHDT and CDR2 YYEEEE.

The J gene is TRBJ1-1, the V gene TRBV5-1; 8 positions match TRBD1. The germline V gene has CDR1 SGHRS and CDR2 YFSETQ. The CDR3 has 13 amino acids. V lost 5 bases to trimming and J lost 5 bases; unmatched junction nucleotides: 5. In DNA form, the CDR3 reads TGCGCCAGCAGTTCAGGGGGCTGGACTGAAGCTTTCTTT. Its translation: CASSSGGWTEAFF.

This chain links TRBV6-5 with TRBJ2-7; D uncertain. V lost 4 bases and J 5 bases, leaving 6 bases between the germline ends. This CDR3 is built from 11 residues. Germline CDR1 is MNHEY and CDR2 is SVGAGI. CDR3: CASSFANEQYF. The CDR3 DNA reads TGTGCCAGCAGTTTCGCGAACGAGCAGTACTTC.

This clone came up a few times. The chain is built from TRBV5-1 and TRBJ2-7; the D gene is possibly TRBD2 (5 bases). Germline V gene sequence: CDR1 SGHRS, CDR2 YFSETQ. The CDR3 contains 16 residues. Deletions cut 0 bases from V and 4 bases from J, with 17 bases between. The CDR3 reads CASSLGGRTTIYEQYF. CDR3 DNA: TGCGCCAGCAGCTTGGGAGGGAGAACCACAATTTACGAGCAGTACTTC.

The chain couples TRBV9 to TRBJ1-1, with D possibly TRBD1 on 5 matching bases. V was pared by 4 bases and J by 0 bases, with 10 bases between. The CDR3 has 14 amino acids. Germline V gene data show CDR1 as SGDLS and CDR2 as YYNGEE. The DNA of the CDR3 is TGTGCCAGCAGCTCTCGACAGCTGAACACTGAAGCTTTCTTT. Translated: CASSSRQLNTEAFF. Filled out from reference TRBV9 and TRBJ1-1, the complete variable domain reads DSGVTQTPKHLITATGQRVTLRCSPRSGDLSVYWYQQSLDQGLQFLIQYYNGEERAKGNILERFSAQQFPDLHSELNLSSLELGDSALYFCASSSRQLNTEAFFGQGTRLTVV.

The DNA for the CDR3 is TGTGCCAGCAGTGAATGGTCGAGGGAAGCTTTCTTT. It encodes CASSEWSREAFF. The chain is built from TRBV6-1 and TRBJ1-1; D is ambiguous. The V gene's germline CDR1 is MNHNS and CDR2 SASEGT. Trimming took off 2 bases at V and 8 bases at J, with 9 bases between the two ends. The CDR3 is 12 residues long.

This chain links TRBV18 with TRBJ1-2; maybe TRBD1 (5 bases). The CDR3 covers 18 residues. The V gene's germline CDR1 is KGHSH and CDR2 LQKENI. V was pared by 3 bases and J by 0 bases, with 20 bases between. The CDR3 sequence: CASSPKGPAPTTNYGYTF. CDR3 sequence (DNA): TGTGCCAGCTCACCTAAGGGGCCAGCACCCACTACTAACTATGGCTACACCTTC.

This chain joins TRBV2 and TRBJ2-5; 8 bases align to TRBD2. V gave up 5 bases and J gave up 1 base; unmatched junction bases: 12. This CDR3 is 17 amino acids long. Germline values: CDR1 SNHLY, CDR2 FYNNEI. CDR3 residues: CASSPPGPLAVQETQYF. CDR3 sequence (DNA): TGTGCCAGCAGTCCTCCGGGGCCACTAGCGGTCCAAGAGACCCAGTACTTC.

The chain carries TRBV9 and TRBJ2-7; D not certain. V was pared by 0 bases and J by 1 base, with 8 bases between. Per the germline V gene, CDR1 is SGDLS and CDR2 is YYNGEE. The CDR3 runs 14 residues. The CDR3 DNA is TGTGCCAGCAGCGTAGCGGAGAGTTCCTACGAGCAGTACTTC. It translates to CASSVAESSYEQYF.

The chain joins TRBV5-1 to TRBJ1-1; 9 nucleotides match TRBD1. The CDR3 length is 13 residues. Germline-derived CDR1 and CDR2 are SGHRS and YFSETQ. V lost 4 bases and J lost 7; bases outside the gene matches: 5. CDR3 region: CASSGQGFFEAFF. The CDR3 region has the DNA TGCGCCAGCAGCGGACAGGGGTTCTTTGAAGCTTTCTTT.

This clone qualifies as medium-sized. A read error may account for a junction end that differs from germline. The J gene is TRBJ2-7, the V gene TRBV11-2; D is uncertain. The germline CDR1 and CDR2 sequences are SGHAT and FQNNGV. The CDR3 consists of 12 residues. In DNA form, the CDR3 reads TGTGCCAGCAGCTTAATATCCTCCGAGCAGTACTTC. Its protein product is CASSLISSEQYF.

The CDR3 DNA follows: TGTGCCAGCGCCGACAGGGGACGAACTTCCTACGAGCAGTACTTC. Protein sequence: CASADRGRTSYEQYF. The chain employs TRBV6-5 and TRBJ2-7; the match to TRBD1 covers 8 bases. Trimming took 8 bases from V and 1 from J; bases not matched to a gene: 10. Per the germline V gene, CDR1 is MNHEY and CDR2 is SVGAGI. CDR3 length: 15 amino acids.

The CDR3 loop is CASSLRGEKLFF. The CDR3 bases are TGTGCCAGCAGCCTCAGGGGTGAAAAACTGTTTTTT. The chain combines TRBV6-5 with TRBJ1-4; weak D call: TRBD1 (6 bases). V dropped 6 bases and J dropped 7 bases, with 9 bases sitting between them. Germline loops: CDR1 MNHEY, CDR2 SVGAGI. The CDR3 loop spans 12 amino acids.

CDR3 nucleotide sequence: TGTGCCTGGAGTGTAATCCCCCTAGCGGGGGGAGAGACCCAGTACTTC. Amino acids: CAWSVIPLAGGETQYF. This chain connects TRBV30 to TRBJ2-5; 11 nucleotides match TRBD2. Per the germline V gene, CDR1 is GTSNPN and CDR2 is SVGIG (reference sequence). The junction had 7 bases not matched to a gene; V was cut back by 0 bases and J by 4 bases. The CDR3 has 16 residues.

The chain combines TRBV6-5 with TRBJ1-4, with D possibly matching TRBD1 (5 bases). The CDR3 loop spans 14 amino acids. Germline V CDR1 and CDR2: MNHEY, SVGAGI. V dropped 7 bases and J dropped 7 bases, with 16 bases sitting between them. The DNA of the CDR3 is TGTGCCAGCAATTATGGGGGGGAAGGTGAAAAACTGTTTTTT. It specifies CASNYGGEGEKLFF.

In its sample, this clone was seen once. The chain uses TRBV3-1 (or the pseudogene TRBV3-2) and TRBJ1-1, with D perhaps TRBD1 (6 bases). Trimming left V 7 bases short and J 8 bases short, with 17 bases between. The CDR3 has 13 amino acids. The germline V gene has CDR1 LGHDT and CDR2 YNNKEL (reference sequence). DNA for the CDR3: TGTGCCAGCACCCCAATTAGGGGGGGCGAAGCTTTCTTT. Translation: CASTPIRGGEAFF.

J is TRBJ1-1 and V is TRBV19, with TRBD1 as a possible D gene (5 bases). Germline V gene lookup returns CDR1 LNHDA and CDR2 SQIVND (reference sequence). Trimming stripped 3 bases from V and 4 bases from J, with 18 bases between. The CDR3 loop spans 16 amino acids. CDR3 amino acids: CASSIRAHPGGTEAFF. The CDR3 nucleotides read TGTGCCAGTAGTATTAGAGCCCATCCGGGGGGCACTGAAGCTTTCTTT. Complete variable domain (other parts from reference TRBV19 and TRBJ1-1): DGGITQSPKYLFRKEGQNVTLSCEQNLNHDAMYWYRQDPGQGLRLIYYSQIVNDFQKGDIAEGYSVSREKKESFPLTVTSAQKNPTAFYLCASSIRAHPGGTEAFFGQGTRLTVV.

The chain joins TRBV19 to TRBJ1-1; weak D call: TRBD1 (6 bases). This CDR3 is 13 amino acids long. Trimming pared 5 bases from V and 5 bases from J, leaving 12 bases between. Germline CDR1 reads LNHDA; CDR2 reads SQIVND (reference sequence). The CDR3 sequence is CASSSQGDTEAFF. The CDR3 nucleotides are TGTGCCAGTAGTTCACAGGGAGATACTGAAGCTTTCTTT.

This rearrangement joins TRBV27 to TRBJ1-2; 7 nucleotides match TRBD1. Losses at the gene ends were 4 bases for V and 9 bases for J; bases not matched to a gene: 11. This CDR3 is 14 amino acids long. CDR1 MNHEY and CDR2 SMNVEV come from the germline V gene (reference sequence). The CDR3 DNA follows: TGTGCCAGCAGTTCCGACCGACAGGGCGGTAGCTACACCTTC. It yields the protein CASSSDRQGGSYTF.

This clone was detected only a few times. V is TRBV28 and J is TRBJ2-7; TRBD2 matches 8 bases. The germline CDR1 and CDR2 sequences are MDHEN and SYDVKM. The junction had 6 bases not matched to a gene; V was cut back by 6 bases and J by 5 bases. CDR3 length: 13 residues. DNA of the CDR3: TGTGCCAGCAGAAGCGGGGGAGGAGACGAGCAGTACTTC. Translating it yields CASRSGGGDEQYF. Full variable domain (remainder filled in from reference TRBV28 and TRBJ2-7): DVKVTQSSRYLVKRTGEKVFLECVQDMDHENMFWYRQDPGLGLRLIYFSYDVKMKEKGDIPEGYSVSREKKERFSLILESASTNQTSMYLCASRSGGGDEQYFGPGTRLTVT.

The chain is built from TRBV7-9 and TRBJ2-7, with TRBD1 as a possible D gene (6 bases). Germline V gives CDR1 SEHNR, CDR2 FQNEAQ (reference sequence). The CDR3 contains 14 residues. Trimming shortened V by 6 bases and J by 0 bases, and 12 bases separated the two germline ends. The CDR3 DNA follows: TGTGCCAGCAGTCCTACAGGGTCCTCCTACGAGCAGTACTTC. Its protein product is CASSPTGSSYEQYF. Filled out from reference TRBV7-9 and TRBJ2-7, the complete variable domain reads DTGVSQNPRHKITKRGQNVTFRCDPISEHNRLYWYRQTLGQGPEFLTYFQNEAQLEKSRLLSDRFSAERPKGSFSTLEIQRTEQGDSAMYLCASSPTGSSYEQYFGPGTRLTVT.

J is TRBJ2-7 and V is TRBV29-1; D unresolved. V was clipped by 3 bases and J by 5 bases, with 11 bases between them. Germline V gene sequence: CDR1 SQVTM, CDR2 ANQGSEA. This CDR3 spans 12 amino acids. The CDR3 spells CSVDRGVDEQYF. CDR3 in DNA: TGCAGCGTTGATCGAGGAGTCGACGAGCAGTACTTC.

The V call is TRBV7-9, the J call TRBJ1-4; 8 nucleotides line up with TRBD1. This CDR3 comprises 15 residues. The germline gives CDR1 SEHNR, CDR2 FQNEAQ (reference sequence). Germline trimming cut 5 bases from V and 1 base from J; bases unmatched to any gene: 3. CDR3 sequence reads: CASSQDRGTNEKLFF. CDR3 DNA sequence: TGTGCCAGCAGCCAAGACAGGGGAACTAATGAAAAACTGTTTTTT.

Here the CDR3 DNA reads TGCGCCAGCAGTGATCCGGCGGTTGGGCAGTACTTC. The encoded protein is CASSDPAVGQYF. V usage is TRBV10-2 and J usage is TRBJ2-7; D call uncertain. Deletions cut 3 bases from V and 9 bases from J, with 12 bases between. CDR3 length: 12 residues. CDR1 and CDR2 from the germline V gene are WSHSY and SAAADI.